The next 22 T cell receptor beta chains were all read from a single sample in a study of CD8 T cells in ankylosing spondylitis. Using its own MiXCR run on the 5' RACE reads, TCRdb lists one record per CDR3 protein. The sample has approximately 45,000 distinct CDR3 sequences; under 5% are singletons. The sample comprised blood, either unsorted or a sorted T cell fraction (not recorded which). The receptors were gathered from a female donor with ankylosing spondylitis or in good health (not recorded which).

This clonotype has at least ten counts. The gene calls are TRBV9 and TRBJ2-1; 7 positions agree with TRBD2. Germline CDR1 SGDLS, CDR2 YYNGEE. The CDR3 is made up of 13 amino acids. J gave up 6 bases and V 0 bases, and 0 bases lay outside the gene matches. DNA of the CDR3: TGTGCCAGCAGCGTAGGACTAGCCAATGAGCAGTTCTTC. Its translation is CASSVGLANEQFF.

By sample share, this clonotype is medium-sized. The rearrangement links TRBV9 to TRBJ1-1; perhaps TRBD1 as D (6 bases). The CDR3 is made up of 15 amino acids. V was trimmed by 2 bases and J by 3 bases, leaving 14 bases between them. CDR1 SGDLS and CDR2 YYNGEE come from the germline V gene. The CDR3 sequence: CASSVAGTSDTEAFF. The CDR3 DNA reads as TGTGCCAGCAGCGTCGCCGGGACATCCGACACTGAAGCTTTCTTT.

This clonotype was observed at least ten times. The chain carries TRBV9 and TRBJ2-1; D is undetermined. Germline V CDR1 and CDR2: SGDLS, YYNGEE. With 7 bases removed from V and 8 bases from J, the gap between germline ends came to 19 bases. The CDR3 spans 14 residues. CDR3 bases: TGTGCCAGCGGCCTCGCCCCGCTCAGCGATGAGCAGTTCTTC. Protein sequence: CASGLAPLSDEQFF.

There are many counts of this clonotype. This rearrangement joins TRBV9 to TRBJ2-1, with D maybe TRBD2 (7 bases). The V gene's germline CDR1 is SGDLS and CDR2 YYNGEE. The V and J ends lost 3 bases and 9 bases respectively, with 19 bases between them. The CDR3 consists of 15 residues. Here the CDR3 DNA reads TGTGCCAGCAGCGGTCTCGGGGGGCGATTCCGTGAGCAGTTCTTC. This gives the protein CASSGLGGRFREQFF.

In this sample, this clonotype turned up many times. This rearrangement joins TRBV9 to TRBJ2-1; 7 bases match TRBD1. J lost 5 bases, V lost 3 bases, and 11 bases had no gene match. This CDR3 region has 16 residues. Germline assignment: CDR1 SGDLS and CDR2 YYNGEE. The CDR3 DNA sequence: TGTGCCAGCAGCGCCCCGACAGGGCGCTTCGACAATGAGCAGTTCTTC. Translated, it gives CASSAPTGRFDNEQFF.

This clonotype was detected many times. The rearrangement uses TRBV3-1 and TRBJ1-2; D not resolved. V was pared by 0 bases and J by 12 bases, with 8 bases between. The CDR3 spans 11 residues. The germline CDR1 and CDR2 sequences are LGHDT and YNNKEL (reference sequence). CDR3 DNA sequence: TGTGCCAGCAGCCAAGATTCCACGAACACCTTC. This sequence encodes CASSQDSTNTF.

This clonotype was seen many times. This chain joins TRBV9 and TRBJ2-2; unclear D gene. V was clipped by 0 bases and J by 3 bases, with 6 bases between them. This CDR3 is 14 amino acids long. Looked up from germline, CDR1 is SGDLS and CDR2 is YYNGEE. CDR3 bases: TGTGCCAGCAGCGTAGCTGAGCACACCGGGGAGCTGTTTTTT. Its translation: CASSVAEHTGELFF.

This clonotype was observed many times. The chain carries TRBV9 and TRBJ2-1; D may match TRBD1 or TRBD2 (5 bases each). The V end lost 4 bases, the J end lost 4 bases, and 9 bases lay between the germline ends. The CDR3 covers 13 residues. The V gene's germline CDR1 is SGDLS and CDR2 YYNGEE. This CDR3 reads CASSQGPYNEQFF. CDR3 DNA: TGTGCCAGCAGCCAGGGACCTTACAATGAGCAGTTCTTC.

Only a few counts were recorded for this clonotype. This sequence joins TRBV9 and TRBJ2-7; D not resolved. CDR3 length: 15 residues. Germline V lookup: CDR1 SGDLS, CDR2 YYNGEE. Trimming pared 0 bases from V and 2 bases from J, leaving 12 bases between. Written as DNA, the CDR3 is TGTGCCAGCAGCGTAGGAACTGGTTCCCCCTACGAGCAGTACTTC. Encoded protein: CASSVGTGSPYEQYF.

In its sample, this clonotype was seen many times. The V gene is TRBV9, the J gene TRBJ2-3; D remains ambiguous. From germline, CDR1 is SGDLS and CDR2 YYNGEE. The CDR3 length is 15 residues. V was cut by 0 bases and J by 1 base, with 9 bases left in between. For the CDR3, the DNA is TGTGCCAGCAGCGTAGCGGGCCAAGGCACAGATACGCAGTATTTT. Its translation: CASSVAGQGTDTQYF.

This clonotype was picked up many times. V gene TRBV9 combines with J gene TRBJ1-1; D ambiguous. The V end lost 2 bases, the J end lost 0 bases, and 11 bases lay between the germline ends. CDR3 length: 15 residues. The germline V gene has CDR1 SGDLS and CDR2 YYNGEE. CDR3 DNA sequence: TGTGCCAGCAGCGTGTCTCCGGGGATGAACACTGAAGCTTTCTTT. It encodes CASSVSPGMNTEAFF.

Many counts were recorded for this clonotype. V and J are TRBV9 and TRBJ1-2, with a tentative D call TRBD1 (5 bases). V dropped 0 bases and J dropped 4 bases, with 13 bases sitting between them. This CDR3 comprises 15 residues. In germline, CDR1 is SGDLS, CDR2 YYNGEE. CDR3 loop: CASSVDGRESYGYTF. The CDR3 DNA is TGTGCCAGCAGCGTAGACGGCAGGGAGAGCTATGGCTACACCTTC.

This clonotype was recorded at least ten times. The CDR3 bases are TGTGCCAGCAGCGTAAATCCGGCCCAGAACACTGAAGCTTTCTTT. This translates into CASSVNPAQNTEAFF. This rearrangement joins TRBV9 to TRBJ1-1; D uncertain. The germline CDR1 and CDR2 sequences are SGDLS and YYNGEE. Trimming pared 1 base from V and 1 base from J, leaving 11 bases between. This CDR3 is 15 amino acids long.

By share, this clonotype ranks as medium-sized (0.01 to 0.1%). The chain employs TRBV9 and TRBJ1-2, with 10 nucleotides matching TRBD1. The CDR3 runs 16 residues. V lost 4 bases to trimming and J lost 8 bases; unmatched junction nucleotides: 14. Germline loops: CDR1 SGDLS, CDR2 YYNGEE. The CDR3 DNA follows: TGTGCCAGCAGCACCCGACAGGGGGCGAGTTTGGGAGGCTACACCTTC. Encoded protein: CASSTRQGASLGGYTF.

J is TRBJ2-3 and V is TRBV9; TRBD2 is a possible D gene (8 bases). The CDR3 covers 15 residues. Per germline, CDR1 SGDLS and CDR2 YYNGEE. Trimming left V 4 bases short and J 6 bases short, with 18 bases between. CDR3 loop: CASSPNAGGQDTQYF. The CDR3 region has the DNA TGTGCCAGCAGCCCAAATGCGGGGGGACAGGATACGCAGTATTTT. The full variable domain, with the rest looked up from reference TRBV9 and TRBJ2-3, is DSGVTQTPKHLITATGQRVTLRCSPRSGDLSVYWYQQSLDQGLQFLIQYYNGEERAKGNILERFSAQQFPDLHSELNLSSLELGDSALYFCASSPNAGGQDTQYFGPGTRLTVL.

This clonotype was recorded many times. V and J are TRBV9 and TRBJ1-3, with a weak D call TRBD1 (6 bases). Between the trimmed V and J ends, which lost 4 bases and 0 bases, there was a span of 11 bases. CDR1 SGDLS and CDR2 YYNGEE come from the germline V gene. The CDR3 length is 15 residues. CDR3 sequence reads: CASSHGQTSGNTIYF. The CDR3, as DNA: TGTGCCAGCAGCCATGGACAGACCTCTGGAAACACCATATATTTT.

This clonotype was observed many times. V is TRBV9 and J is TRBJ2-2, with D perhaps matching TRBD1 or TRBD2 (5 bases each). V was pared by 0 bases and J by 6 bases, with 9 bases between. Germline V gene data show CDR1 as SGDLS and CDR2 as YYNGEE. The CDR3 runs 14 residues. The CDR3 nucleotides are TGTGCCAGCAGCGTAGCAAGAGGGGCCGGGGAGCTGTTTTTT. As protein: CASSVARGAGELFF.

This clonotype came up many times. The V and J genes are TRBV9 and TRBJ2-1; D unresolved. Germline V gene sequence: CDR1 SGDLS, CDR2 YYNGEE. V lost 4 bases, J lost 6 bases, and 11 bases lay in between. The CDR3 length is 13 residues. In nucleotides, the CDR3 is TGTGCCAGCAGCCAAGCCCAGGCCAATGAGCAGTTCTTC. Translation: CASSQAQANEQFF. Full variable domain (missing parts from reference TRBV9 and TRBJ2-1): DSGVTQTPKHLITATGQRVTLRCSPRSGDLSVYWYQQSLDQGLQFLIQYYNGEERAKGNILERFSAQQFPDLHSELNLSSLELGDSALYFCASSQAQANEQFFGPGTRLTVL.

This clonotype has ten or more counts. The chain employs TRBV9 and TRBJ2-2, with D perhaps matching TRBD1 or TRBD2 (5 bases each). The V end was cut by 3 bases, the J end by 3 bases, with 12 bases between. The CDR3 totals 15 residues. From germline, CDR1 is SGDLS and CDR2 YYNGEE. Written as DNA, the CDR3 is TGTGCCAGCAGCGGAGGGGCTAGCTACACCGGGGAGCTGTTTTTT. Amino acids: CASSGGASYTGELFF.

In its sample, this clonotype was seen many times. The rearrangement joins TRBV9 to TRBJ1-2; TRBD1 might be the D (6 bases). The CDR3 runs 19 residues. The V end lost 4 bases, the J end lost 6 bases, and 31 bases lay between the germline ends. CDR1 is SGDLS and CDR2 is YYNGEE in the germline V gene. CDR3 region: CASSPPPRDISLGGNGYTF. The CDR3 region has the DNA TGTGCCAGCAGCCCCCCCCCTCGGGACATCAGTTTGGGGGGGAATGGCTACACCTTC.

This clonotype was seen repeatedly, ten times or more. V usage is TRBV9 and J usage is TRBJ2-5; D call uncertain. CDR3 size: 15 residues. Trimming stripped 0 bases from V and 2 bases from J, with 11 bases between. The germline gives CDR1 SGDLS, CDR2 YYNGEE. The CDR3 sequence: CASSVAPGQQETQYF. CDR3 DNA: TGTGCCAGCAGCGTAGCCCCCGGGCAGCAAGAGACCCAGTACTTC.

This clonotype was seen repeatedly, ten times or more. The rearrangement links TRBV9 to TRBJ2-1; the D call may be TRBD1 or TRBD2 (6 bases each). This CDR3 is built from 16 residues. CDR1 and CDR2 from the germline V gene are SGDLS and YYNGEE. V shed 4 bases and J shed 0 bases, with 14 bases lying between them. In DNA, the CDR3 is TGTGCCAGCAGCCCACCGGGGGCGAGCTCCTACAATGAGCAGTTCTTC. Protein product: CASSPPGASSYNEQFF. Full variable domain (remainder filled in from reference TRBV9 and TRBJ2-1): DSGVTQTPKHLITATGQRVTLRCSPRSGDLSVYWYQQSLDQGLQFLIQYYNGEERAKGNILERFSAQQFPDLHSELNLSSLELGDSALYFCASSPPGASSYNEQFFGPGTRLTVL.